This T cell receptor beta chain originates from a study of T-cell memory formation after mild COVID-19. Overall study context: Clusters were largely donor specific.

TCRdb passed the 5' RACE reads through MiXCR, listing each CDR3 protein once. The table records roughly 130,000 distinct CDR3 sequences, about a sixth of them present only once. A few counts support this clonotype. The antigen remains undetermined. Study findings and constraints: Some SARS-CoV-2-responding clones were already detected in memory before infection.

The sequenced sample was PBMCs or a T cell subset sorted from them (not recorded which). The origin of this receptor is an adult woman who had mild COVID-19 (a few samples of this study predate the infection). Cell type and time point are not known.

For the CDR3, the DNA is TGTGCCAGCAGCCCCCAGACAGGGGCGGGCGAGCAGTACTTC. This sequence encodes CASSPQTGAGEQYF. The rearrangement links TRBV7-6 to TRBJ2-7; TRBD1 aligns across 8 bases. Germline V gene data show CDR1 as SGHVS and CDR2 as FNYEAQ. This CDR3 spans 14 amino acids. V was pared by 5 bases and J by 6 bases, with 9 bases of the junction left unmatched.